The 26 T cell receptor beta chains given below trace back to one sample, sequenced in a study of shared clonotypes between healthy human individuals. TCRdb keeps only in-frame clones here, not all; method: immunoSEQ multiplex PCR. Found here are roughly 480,000 clones, 65% to 80% of them singletons; the top ten hold 12%. Sequences were obtained from PBMCs. The receptors stem from a middle-aged woman in good health. Some clones in this sample may be carry-over from other donors' samples.

The rearrangement links TRBV21-1 to TRBJ1-2. TRBV21-1 is listed as a pseudogene. CDR3 length: 12 residues. The CDR3 region has the DNA TGTGCCAGCAGCAAATGCGGCGATGGCTACACCTTC. Its protein product is CASSKCGDGYTF.

The V call is TRBV7-2, the J call TRBJ2-1, with TRBD2 matching over 12 bases. Germline V CDR1 and CDR2: SGHTA, FQGNSA. Unmatched junction bases numbered 12, after V lost 3 bases and J lost 6 bases. The CDR3 covers 18 residues. This chain's CDR3 is CASSFGTSGPRAGNEQFF. CDR3 nucleotide sequence: TGTGCCAGCAGCTTTGGGACTAGCGGGCCAAGGGCCGGCAATGAGCAGTTCTTC. Together with reference TRBV7-2 and TRBJ2-1, the CDR3 gives the full variable domain: GAGVSQSPSNKVTEKGKDVELRCDPISGHTALYWYRQSLGQGLEFLIYFQGNSAPDKSGLPSDRFSAERTGGSVSTLTIQRTQQEDSAVYLCASSFGTSGPRAGNEQFFGPGTRLTVL.

In its sample, this clone was seen many times. This chain joins TRBV7-9 and TRBJ2-1; D may be TRBD2 (6 bases). Germline values: CDR1 SEHNR, CDR2 FQNEAQ (reference sequence). V lost 3 bases, J lost 8 bases, and 14 bases lay in between. This CDR3 region has 14 residues. This CDR3 is CASSFGMREDEQFF. For the CDR3, the DNA is TGTGCCAGCAGCTTCGGGATGCGGGAAGATGAGCAGTTCTTC.

In its sample, this clone was seen once. The gene calls are TRBV15 and TRBJ2-5, with 7 nucleotides matching TRBD1. The ends lost 5 bases at V and 1 base at J; junction bases unmatched: 1. CDR3 length equals 13 residues. CDR1 is LNHNV, CDR2 YYDKDF, per germline (reference sequence). The CDR3 loop reads CATSGQAQETQYF. DNA for the CDR3: TGTGCCACCAGCGGACAGGCCCAAGAGACCCAGTACTTC.

CDR3 protein: CASSPRTATNEKLFF. The CDR3, as DNA: TGTGCCAGCTCACCACGGACAGCAACTAATGAAAAACTGTTTTTT. This sequence joins TRBV18 and TRBJ1-4, with a weak D call TRBD1 (6 bases). Looked up from germline, CDR1 is KGHSH and CDR2 is LQKENI. The CDR3 runs 15 residues. The V gene lost 1 base and the J gene lost 0 bases, with 6 bases spanning the gap.

In its sample, this clone was seen a few times. This chain uses TRBV29-1 with TRBJ1-4, with D possibly matching TRBD1 (6 bases). The CDR3 spans 12 residues. The germline V gene has CDR1 SQVTM and CDR2 ANQGSEA. V lost 7 bases and J 4 bases, leaving 10 bases between the germline ends. The CDR3 nucleotides read TGCAGCGGAAAACAGGGTAATGAAAAACTGTTTTTT. This codes for CSGKQGNEKLFF.

V gene TRBV27 combines with J gene TRBJ2-7; 7 bases agree with TRBD2. V shed 2 bases and J 1 base; nucleotides not matched to a gene: 8. CDR1 MNHEY and CDR2 SMNVEV come from the germline V gene (reference sequence). This CDR3 comprises 16 residues. CDR3 loop: CASSLRDSGFSYEQYF. In DNA, the CDR3 is TGTGCCAGCAGTTTACGCGATAGCGGGTTTTCCTACGAGCAGTACTTC.

CDR3 sequence reads: CASSVEARGETQYF. For the CDR3, the DNA is TGTGCCAGCAGCGTAGAGGCCCGTGGGGAGACCCAGTACTTC. The chain employs TRBV9 and TRBJ2-5; D gene uncertain. The CDR3 totals 14 residues. Germline CDR1 SGDLS, CDR2 YYNGEE. With 0 bases removed from V and 5 bases from J, the gap between germline ends came to 11 bases.

The chain employs TRBV28 and TRBJ2-7; 11 nucleotides line up with TRBD1. This CDR3 contains 16 residues. Germline CDR1 is MDHEN and CDR2 is SYDVKM. V was pared by 3 bases and J by 2 bases, with 6 bases of the junction left unmatched. This CDR3 is CASSFYPGQGAYEQYF. The CDR3 nucleotides read TGTGCCAGCAGTTTCTACCCGGGACAGGGGGCCTACGAGCAGTACTTC.

This chain joins TRBV28 and TRBJ1-5; 9 bases are shared with TRBD1. Germline V lookup: CDR1 MDHEN, CDR2 SYDVKM. CDR3 length equals 15 residues. Germline trimming cut 3 bases from V and 6 bases from J; bases unmatched to any gene: 6. The CDR3 DNA reads as TGTGCCAGCAGTTTCCAGGACAGGGGTCGTCAGCCCCAGCATTTT. It encodes CASSFQDRGRQPQHF.

This clone was recorded once. The gene calls are TRBV7-3 and TRBJ2-1; D may be TRBD1 (5 bases). Germline assignment: CDR1 SGHTA and CDR2 FQGTGA. This CDR3 spans 16 amino acids. V was shortened by 2 bases and J by 0 bases, with 11 bases between the two germline ends. In DNA form, the CDR3 reads TGTGCCAGCAGCTTAGGTCCGCAGGGCTCCTACAATGAGCAGTTCTTC. Translated: CASSLGPQGSYNEQFF.

Comments on this clone: The same CDR3 arises from other DNA sequences in this sample as well. This sequence joins TRBV7-2 and TRBJ2-1; 12 bases match TRBD2. The CDR3 sequence is 15 residues long. Trimming cost V 5 bases and J 3 bases; bases outside gene matches: 2. CDR1 and CDR2 (germline): SGHTA, FQGNSA. CDR3 nucleotides: TGTGCCAGCAGCCCACTAGCGGGGGGCTACAATGAGCAGTTCTTC. Protein: CASSPLAGGYNEQFF.

This chain uses TRBV9 with TRBJ2-4, with 7 positions matching TRBD1. Germline assignment: CDR1 SGDLS and CDR2 YYNGEE. After removal of 5 bases from V and 7 bases from J, the junction contained 6 bases not matched to a gene. The CDR3 spans 13 residues. Here the CDR3 reads CASSSTGTNIQYF. The DNA of the CDR3 is TGTGCCAGCAGTTCGACAGGGACGAACATTCAGTACTTC. Supplemented by reference TRBV9 and TRBJ2-4, the full variable domain reads DSGVTQTPKHLITATGQRVTLRCSPRSGDLSVYWYQQSLDQGLQFLIQYYNGEERAKGNILERFSAQQFPDLHSELNLSSLELGDSALYFCASSSTGTNIQYFGAGTRLSVL.

This clone was recorded many times. J is TRBJ1-2 and V is TRBV2; unclear D gene. Germline CDR1 reads SNHLY; CDR2 reads FYNNEI. Trimming stripped 1 base from V and 4 bases from J, with 4 bases between. CDR3 length equals 12 residues. Here the CDR3 reads CASSEESYGYTF. The CDR3 coding sequence is TGTGCCAGCAGTGAAGAGTCCTATGGCTACACCTTC.

The chain recombines TRBV28 with TRBJ2-7; D may match TRBD1 or TRBD2 (5 bases each). The CDR3 extends over 13 amino acids. The V end was cut by 3 bases, the J end by 5 bases, with 11 bases between. Germline assignment: CDR1 MDHEN and CDR2 SYDVKM. This chain's CDR3 is CASSFRVGDEQYF. As DNA, the CDR3 is TGTGCCAGCAGTTTCAGGGTCGGGGACGAGCAGTACTTC.

This sequence joins TRBV19 and TRBJ2-5, with 8 bases aligning to TRBD1. The germline V gene encodes CDR1 LNHDA and CDR2 SQIVND (reference sequence). V lost 2 bases and J lost 5; bases outside the gene matches: 4. This CDR3 has 14 residues. The CDR3 nucleotides read TGTGCCAGTAGTATACAGGGGGCGGGGGAGACCCAGTACTTC. Protein sequence: CASSIQGAGETQYF.

This clone has at least ten counts. The chain links TRBV11-2 to TRBJ1-3; tentatively, D is TRBD1 (5 bases). The CDR3 runs to 14 residues. In germline, CDR1 is SGHAT, CDR2 FQNNGV. V lost 3 bases, J lost 4 bases, and 10 bases lay in between. The CDR3 here is CASSFGTYGNTIYF. CDR3 nucleotide sequence: TGTGCCAGCAGCTTCGGGACTTACGGAAACACCATATATTTT.

The V and J genes are TRBV18 and TRBJ2-7; TRBD1 is a possible D gene (6 bases). The CDR3 consists of 14 residues. Deletions cut 1 base from V and 0 bases from J, with 7 bases between. Germline V gene sequence: CDR1 KGHSH, CDR2 LQKENI. CDR3 DNA: TGTGCCAGCTCACCACAGGGGGACTCCTACGAGCAGTACTTC. Translated, it gives CASSPQGDSYEQYF.

The CDR3 DNA follows: TGTGCCAGCAGCCGAGACAGAACCGGGGAGCTGTTTTTT. Translation gives CASSRDRTGELFF. The chain links TRBV7-8 to TRBJ2-2; D perhaps matches TRBD1 (5 bases). Trimming took off 5 bases at V and 5 bases at J, with 9 bases between the two ends. This CDR3 has 13 residues. Germline assignment: CDR1 SGHVS and CDR2 FQNEAQ.

The chain joins TRBV19 to TRBJ1-5, with D unclear. The germline V gene encodes CDR1 LNHDA and CDR2 SQIVND (reference sequence). Trimming took 3 bases from V and 14 from J, leaving 8 bases between them. The CDR3 runs to 10 residues. CDR3 sequence (DNA): TGTGCCAGTAGTATCGGGATTAAGCATTTT. This sequence encodes CASSIGIKHF. Filled out from reference TRBV19 and TRBJ1-5, the complete variable domain reads DGGITQSPKYLFRKEGQNVTLSCEQNLNHDAMYWYRQDPGQGLRLIYYSQIVNDFQKGDIAEGYSVSREKKESFPLTVTSAQKNPTAFYLCASSIGIKHFGDGTRLSIL.

The genes are TRBV2 and TRBJ2-7; the D gene is possibly TRBD1 (5 bases). The germline V and J ends were trimmed by 2 bases and 7 bases, with 21 bases remaining between them. The length of the CDR3 is 16 residues. The germline V gene encodes CDR1 SNHLY and CDR2 FYNNEI. CDR3 sequence reads: CASSETRTRVVDEQYF. CDR3 nucleotides: TGTGCCAGCAGTGAAACCCGGACACGGGTTGTGGATGAGCAGTACTTC.

The CDR3 reads CASSSNSGANVLTF. For the CDR3, the DNA is TGTGCCAGCAGCTCAAACTCTGGGGCCAACGTCCTGACTTTC. This chain joins TRBV7-9 and TRBJ2-6; D unresolved. CDR1 and CDR2 from the germline V gene are SEHNR and FQNEAQ (reference sequence). V was pared by 4 bases and J by 0 bases, with 4 bases between. CDR3 length: 14 residues.

A few counts support this clone. The chain links TRBV10-3 to TRBJ1-2; D is perhaps TRBD1 (6 bases). The CDR3 runs 13 residues. The V gene's germline CDR1 is ENHRY and CDR2 SYGVKD. V lost 3 bases to trimming and J lost 10 bases, with 15 bases between them. Here the CDR3 DNA reads TGTGCCATCAGTGAAATACAGGGAAGGGACTACACCTTC. Amino acid sequence: CAISEIQGRDYTF.

This clone was seen a few times. The chain recombines TRBV18 with TRBJ2-5, with TRBD1 matching over 9 bases. The germline CDR1 and CDR2 sequences are KGHSH and LQKENI. This CDR3 has 15 amino acids. The V and J ends lost 5 bases and 3 bases, in that order; junction bases with no gene match: 7. Here the CDR3 reads CASSTRDRVKETQYF. The DNA for the CDR3 is TGTGCCAGCTCAACCCGGGACAGGGTAAAAGAGACCCAGTACTTC. Using reference TRBV18 and TRBJ2-5 for the parts outside the CDR3, the full variable domain is NAGVMQNPRHLVRRRGQEARLRCSPMKGHSHVYWYRQLPEEGLKFMVYLQKENIIDESGMPKERFSAEFPKEGPSILRIQQVVRGDSAAYFCASSTRDRVKETQYFGPGTRLLVL.

J is TRBJ2-1 and V is TRBV7-9; 13 bases match TRBD2. V lost 2 bases and J lost 7; bases outside the gene matches: 2. Germline values: CDR1 SEHNR, CDR2 FQNEAQ (reference sequence). This CDR3 region has 15 residues. DNA of the CDR3: TGTGCCAGCAGCTTAAAGACTAGCGGGAGGAATGAGCAGTTCTTC. Its protein is CASSLKTSGRNEQFF.

This chain uses TRBV27 with TRBJ1-1; D not resolved. The CDR3 contains 14 residues. The germline V gene has CDR1 MNHEY and CDR2 SMNVEV (reference sequence). Trimming pared 11 bases from V and 2 bases from J, leaving 18 bases between. The CDR3, as DNA: TGTGCCTCCTCCTACTTCCGAGGAAACACTGAAGCTTTCTTT. Translating gives CASSYFRGNTEAFF.